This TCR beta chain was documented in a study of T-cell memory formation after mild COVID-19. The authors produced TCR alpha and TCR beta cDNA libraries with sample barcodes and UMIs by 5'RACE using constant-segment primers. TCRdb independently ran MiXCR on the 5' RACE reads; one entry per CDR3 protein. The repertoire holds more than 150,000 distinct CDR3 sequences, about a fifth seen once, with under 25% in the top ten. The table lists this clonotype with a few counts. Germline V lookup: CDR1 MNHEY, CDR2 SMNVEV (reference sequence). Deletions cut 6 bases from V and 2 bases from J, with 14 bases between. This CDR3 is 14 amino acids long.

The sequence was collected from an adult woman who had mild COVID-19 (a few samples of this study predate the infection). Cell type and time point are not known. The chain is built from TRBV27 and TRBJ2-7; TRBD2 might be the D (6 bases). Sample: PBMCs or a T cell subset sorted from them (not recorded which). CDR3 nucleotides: TGTGCCAGCAGGGGGACTCCCAGCCCCTACGAGCAGTACTTC. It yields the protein CASRGTPSPYEQYF.